Reported below is one T cell receptor (beta chain). The sample originates from a study of control samples from healthy donors and cancer patients. Deletions cut 2 bases from V and 3 bases from J, with 15 bases between. CDR1 SGDLS and CDR2 YYNGEE come from the germline V gene. This CDR3 region has 16 residues. Sequencing was performed with immunoSEQ multiplex PCR; in TCRdb, only in-frame clones are kept and a portion is missing. The sample consists of fewer than 20,000 clones, less than 90% of them appearing once. The sequence derives from a woman in her seventies with lung cancer. The gene calls are TRBV9 and TRBJ1-3, with D possibly being TRBD1 (6 bases). Sequencing input: PBMCs. The CDR3 loop is CASSVEGTYFGNTIYF. CDR3 DNA: TGTGCCAGCAGCGTTGAAGGGACATATTTTGGAAACACCATATATTTT.